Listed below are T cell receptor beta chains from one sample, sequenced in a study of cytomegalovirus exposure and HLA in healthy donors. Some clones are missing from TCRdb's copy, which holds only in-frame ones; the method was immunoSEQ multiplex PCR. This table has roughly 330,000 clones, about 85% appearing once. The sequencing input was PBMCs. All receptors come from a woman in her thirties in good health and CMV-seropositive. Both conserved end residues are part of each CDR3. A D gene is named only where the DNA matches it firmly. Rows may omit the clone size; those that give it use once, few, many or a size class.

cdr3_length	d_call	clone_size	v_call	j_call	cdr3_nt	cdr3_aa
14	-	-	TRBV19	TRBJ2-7	TGTGCCAGTAGTATACCGGGAGAGTATCCCGAGCAGTACTTC	CASSIPGEYPEQYF
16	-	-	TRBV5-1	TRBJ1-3	TGCGCCAGCAGCTTGGATGCAGGGTCGTATGGAAACACCATATATTTT	CASSLDAGSYGNTIYF
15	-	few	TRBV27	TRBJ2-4	TGTGCCAGCAGTTTATCGGGGGTGGCAAAAAACATTCAGTACTTC	CASSLSGVAKNIQYF
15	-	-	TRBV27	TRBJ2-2	TGTGCCAGCATGGGGCCCCTAACGAACACCGGGGAGCTGTTTTTT	CASMGPLTNTGELFF
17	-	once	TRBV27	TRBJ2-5	TGTGCCAGCAGTCCAAGCTGGACTGAGAGTTTTGTTTCGACCCAGTACTTC	CASSPSWTESFVSTQYF
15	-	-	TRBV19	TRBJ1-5	TGTGCCAGTAGTCCTACAGCGAATAGCAATCAGCCCCAGCATTTT	CASSPTANSNQPQHF
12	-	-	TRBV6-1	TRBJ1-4	TGTGCCAGCAGTGCGTACAGCCGACTGGTGTTTTTT	CASSAYSRLVFF
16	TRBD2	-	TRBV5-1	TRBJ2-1	TGCGCCAGCAGCACGGCTAGCGGCTCAATTTACAATGAGCAGTTCTTC	CASSTASGSIYNEQFF
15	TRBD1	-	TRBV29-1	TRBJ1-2	TGCAGCGTGCCGGGACAGGGGGCGTCCCACTATGGCTACACCTTC	CSVPGQGASHYGYTF
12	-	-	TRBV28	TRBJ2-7	TGTGCCAGCAGTTTTGGAGGGGACGAGCAGTACTTC	CASSFGGDEQYF
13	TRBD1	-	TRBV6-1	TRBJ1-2	TGTGCCAGTAGACAGACCGGGACAGGCGGCTACACCTTC	CASRQTGTGGYTF
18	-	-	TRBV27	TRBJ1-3	TGTGCCAGCGCGACCTCTTATGACAGGCTTCTTTTTGGAAACACCATATATTTT	CASATSYDRLLFGNTIYF
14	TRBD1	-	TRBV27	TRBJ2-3	TGTGCCAGCAGTTTGGCCAGGGGGACAGATACGCAGTATTTT	CASSLARGTDTQYF
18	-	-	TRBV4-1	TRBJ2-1	TGCGCCAGCAGCCAAGACCTCCAAGGGGTGCGGGTTTACAATGAGCAGTTCTTC	CASSQDLQGVRVYNEQFF
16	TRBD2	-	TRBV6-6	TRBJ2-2	TGTGCCGCCGCTGGCGGGAGGGCCTTGGACACCGGGGAGCTGTTTTTT	CAAAGGRALDTGELFF
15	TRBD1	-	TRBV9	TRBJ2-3	TGTGCCAGCAGCGTCGGACAGGGGGCAGTTGATACGCAGTATTTT	CASSVGQGAVDTQYF
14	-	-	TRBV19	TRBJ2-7	TGTGCCAGTAGCCATCGGACGGCACGCTACGAGCAGTACTTC	CASSHRTARYEQYF
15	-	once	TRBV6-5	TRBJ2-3	TGTGCCAGCAGTTCCAGCCCACTCGGTATAGATACGCAGTATTTT	CASSSSPLGIDTQYF
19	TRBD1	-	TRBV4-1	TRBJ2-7	TGCGCCAGCAGCCAATTGCGGTGGTTGGGACAGGGGCTTTTCTACGAGCAGTACTTC	CASSQLRWLGQGLFYEQYF
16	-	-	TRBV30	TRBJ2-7	TGTGCCTGGAGTGACCTTCTCCGGGACACCTCCTACGAGCAGTACTTC	CAWSDLLRDTSYEQYF
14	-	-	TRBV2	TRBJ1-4	TGTGCCAGCAGTTGGGCATTAGCTAATGAAAAACTGTTTTTT	CASSWALANEKLFF
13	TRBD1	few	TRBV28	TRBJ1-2	TGTGCCAGCAGTTTTCAGGGGGCTCGCGGCTACACCTTC	CASSFQGARGYTF
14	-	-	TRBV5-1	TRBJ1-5	TGCGCCAGCAGTATTGATAATAGCAATCAGCCCCAGCATTTT	CASSIDNSNQPQHF
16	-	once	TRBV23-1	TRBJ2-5	TGCGCCAGCAGTCAATCTCCAGGGGGGTACCAAGAGACCCAGTACTTC	CASSQSPGGYQETQYF
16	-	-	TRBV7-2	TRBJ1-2	TGTGCCAGCAGCACTAGGGGGGGCGACTTTAGGTATGGCTACACCTTC	CASSTRGGDFRYGYTF
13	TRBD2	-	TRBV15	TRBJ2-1	TGTGCCACGAGCAGCGGGGCCCCCAATGAGCAGTTCTTC	CATSSGAPNEQFF
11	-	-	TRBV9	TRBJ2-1	TGTGCCAGCGAGGGCCCCAATGAGCAGTTCTTC	CASEGPNEQFF
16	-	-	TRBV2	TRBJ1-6	TGTGCCAGCAGTGAACGGGGGGTACTAAATAATTCACCCCTCCACTTT	CASSERGVLNNSPLHF
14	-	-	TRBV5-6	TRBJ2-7	TGTGCCAGCAGCTTGGTGCGGTTAGAGTACGAGCAGTACTTC	CASSLVRLEYEQYF
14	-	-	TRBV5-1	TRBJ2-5	TGCGCCAGCAGCTTGGTAGTACAGAAGGAGACCCAGTACTTC	CASSLVVQKETQYF
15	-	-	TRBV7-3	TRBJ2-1	TGTGCCAGCAGCACACTAGCGGGACAGGGTAAAATGTGGTTCTTC	CASSTLAGQGKMWFF